Listed here are 5 T cell receptor beta chains from one sample, sequenced in a study of T-cell reconstitution after alpha-beta-depleted transplantation in children. The authors prepared the TCRbeta library with unique molecular identifiers. TCRdb called the PCR reads again in MiXCR, with one record for every CDR3 protein. The sample carries about 580,000 distinct CDR3 sequences, approximately 22% recorded once. Sequences were derived from PBMCs, mostly from graft donor cells, sampled 360 days after TCRalphabeta/CD19-depleted stem cell transplant. Receptors were obtained from a boy younger than two who had a stem cell transplant for acute myeloid leukemia, so the T cells may come from the graft donor.

This clonotype was counted many times. The CDR3 DNA is TGTGCCACCAGGGCTTTGGCCAATGAGCAGTTCTTC. Its protein product is CATRALANEQFF. J is TRBJ2-1 and V is TRBV10-3; maybe TRBD1 (5 bases). Trimming pared 10 bases from V and 6 bases from J, leaving 13 bases between. There are 12 residues in the CDR3. Germline V gene lookup returns CDR1 ENHRY and CDR2 SYGVKD.

This clonotype was counted many times. The chain couples TRBV12-3 or TRBV12-4 to TRBJ1-2; 7 bases agree with TRBD1. V gave up 6 bases and J gave up 3 bases; unmatched junction bases: 13. This CDR3 region has 16 residues. CDR3 nucleotide sequence: TGTGCCAGCAGGACGGACAGGATGCCCCTTTACTATGGCTACACCTTC. Its protein is CASRTDRMPLYYGYTF.

The rearrangement links TRBV12-3 or TRBV12-4 to TRBJ2-1, with unresolved D. V lost 6 bases and J 7 bases, leaving 7 bases between the germline ends. This CDR3 is built from 11 residues. CDR3 in amino acids: CASRLMNEQFF. The CDR3 region has the DNA TGTGCCAGCAGACTTATGAATGAGCAGTTCTTC.

There are a few counts of this clonotype. This chain connects TRBV15 to TRBJ2-2; unclear D gene. CDR3 size: 12 residues. Between the trimmed V and J ends, which lost 11 bases and 0 bases, there was a span of 7 bases. Per germline, CDR1 LNHNV and CDR2 YYDKDF (reference sequence). The CDR3 reads CASLANTGELFF. The DNA of the CDR3 is TGTGCCTCCCTCGCGAACACCGGGGAGCTGTTTTTT.

This clonotype was observed a handful of times. The gene calls are TRBV20-1 and TRBJ2-7, with 9 bases that match TRBD2. This CDR3 has 14 amino acids. From germline, CDR1 is DFQATT and CDR2 SNEGSKA (reference sequence). V lost 3 bases to trimming and J lost 3 bases; unmatched junction nucleotides: 6. The CDR3 coding sequence is TGCAGTGCTAGCGGGACTAGCAGGAGCTACGAGCAGTACTTC. This gives the protein CSASGTSRSYEQYF.